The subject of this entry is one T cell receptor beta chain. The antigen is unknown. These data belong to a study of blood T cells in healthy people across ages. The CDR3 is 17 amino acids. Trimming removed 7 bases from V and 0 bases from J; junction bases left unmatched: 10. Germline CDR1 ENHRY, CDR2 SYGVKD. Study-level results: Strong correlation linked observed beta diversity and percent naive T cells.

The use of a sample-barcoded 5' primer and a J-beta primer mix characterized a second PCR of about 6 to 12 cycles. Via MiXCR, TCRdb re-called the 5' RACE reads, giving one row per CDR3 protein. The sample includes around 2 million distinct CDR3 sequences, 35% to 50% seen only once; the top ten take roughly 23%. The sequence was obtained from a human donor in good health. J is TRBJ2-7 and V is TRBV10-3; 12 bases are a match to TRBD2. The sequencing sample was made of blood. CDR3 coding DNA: TGTGCCATCACTTTGACTAGCGGGGGACCTAGCTCCTACGAGCAGTACTTC. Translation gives CAITLTSGGPSSYEQYF.